This T cell receptor (beta chain) derives from a study of Ad26.COV2.S vaccination and SARS-CoV-2 variants. Here immunoSEQ multiplex PCR was the method, and the copy in TCRdb shows in-frame clones only, minus some. The sample shows more than 300,000 clones, approximately 86% of them seen only once. General study findings and limits: Analyses of TCR breadth and depth may have underestimated total T cell responses. Vaccinees showed greater spike-specific TCR breadth than placebo recipients.

Treatment indicated: approximately 18 received Ad26.COV2.S at low or high dose, single or two shots; about 5 received placebo; per-sample allocation not given. After the first vaccine or placebo injection, samples were drawn on day 63. Wuhan-strain SARS-CoV-2 spike was expressed by the Ad26 vector that made up the vaccine. The V end lost 8 bases, the J end lost 1 base, and 15 bases lay between the germline ends. The CDR3 covers 15 residues. Germline-derived CDR1 and CDR2 are KGHSH and LQKENI. A word on this clone: Its antigen remains unknown.

This clonotype was obtained from a person between 18 and 59 years old who received the Ad26.COV2.S COVID-19 vaccine or a placebo. The source material was peripheral blood, sampled in a trial of Ad26.COV2.S vaccine versus placebo. The chain is built from TRBV18 and TRBJ1-3; no firm D call. CDR3 DNA sequence: TGTGCCAGCATCACGGAAAGGGAATCTGGAAACACCATATATTTT. Amino acids: CASITERESGNTIYF.